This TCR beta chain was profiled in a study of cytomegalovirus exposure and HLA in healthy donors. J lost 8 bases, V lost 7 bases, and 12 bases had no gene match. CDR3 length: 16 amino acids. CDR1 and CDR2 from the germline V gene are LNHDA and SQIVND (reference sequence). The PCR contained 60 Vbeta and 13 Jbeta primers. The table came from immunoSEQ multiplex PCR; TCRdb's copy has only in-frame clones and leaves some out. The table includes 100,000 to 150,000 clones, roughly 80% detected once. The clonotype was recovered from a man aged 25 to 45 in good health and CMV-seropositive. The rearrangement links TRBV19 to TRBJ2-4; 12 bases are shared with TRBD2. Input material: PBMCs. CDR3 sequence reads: CASTSSGTSGSDIQYF. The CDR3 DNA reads TGTGCCAGTACTTCGTCAGGGACTAGCGGGTCAGACATTCAGTACTTC.